These T cell receptor beta chains were read from a single sample in a study of blood T cells in healthy people across ages. Using its own MiXCR run on the 5' RACE reads, TCRdb lists one record per CDR3 protein. This sample has about 1.8 million distinct CDR3 sequences, with less than 50% found just once. Sequencing was carried out using blood. The receptors here all came from a woman in her thirties or forties in good health. Each CDR3 is given with its conserved first and last residue. The D gene is left open where the match is weak. Rows give clone size only sometimes, using once, few, many, or a class for an expanded clone.

D gene: NA
J gene: TRBJ1-2
clone size: NA
V gene: TRBV20-1
CDR3 DNA: TGCAGTGCTAGAGAGGCTGGAATCGGGGGCTACACCTTC
CDR3 protein: CSAREAGIGGYTF

D gene: NA
J gene: TRBJ2-5
clone size: few
V gene: TRBV6-6
CDR3 DNA: TGTGCCAGCAGTTCCATGGGGGAAGAGACCCAGTACTTC
CDR3 protein: CASSSMGEETQYF

D gene: NA
J gene: TRBJ2-1
clone size: NA
V gene: TRBV4-1
CDR3 DNA: TGCGCCAGCAGCCAAGTAGAAGTTGAGCAGTTCTTC
CDR3 protein: CASSQVEVEQFF

D gene: NA
J gene: TRBJ2-7
clone size: NA
V gene: TRBV20-1
CDR3 DNA: TGCAGTGCTCAGACATATTCCGAGCAGTACTTC
CDR3 protein: CSAQTYSEQYF

D gene: NA
J gene: TRBJ1-5
clone size: NA
V gene: TRBV28
CDR3 DNA: TGTGCCAGCAGTTTGGTAGGGCCGGGGACGGGTCAGCCCCAGCATTTT
CDR3 protein: CASSLVGPGTGQPQHF

D gene: NA
J gene: TRBJ2-3
clone size: few
V gene: TRBV27
CDR3 DNA: TGTGCCAGCATAGGAGGCGATACGCAGTATTTT
CDR3 protein: CASIGGDTQYF

D gene: TRBD1
J gene: TRBJ2-3
clone size: few
V gene: TRBV4-3
CDR3 DNA: TGCGCCAGCAGCCAAGATCTTTCCAGGGGGCGAAATACGCAGTATTTT
CDR3 protein: CASSQDLSRGRNTQYF

D gene: TRBD2
J gene: TRBJ2-1
clone size: NA
V gene: TRBV6-2/TRBV6-3
CDR3 DNA: TGTGCCAGCAGGCGTGGGGGGGGAGGCTACAATGAGCAGTTCTTC
CDR3 protein: CASRRGGGGYNEQFF

D gene: TRBD1
J gene: TRBJ1-2
clone size: NA
V gene: TRBV7-9
CDR3 DNA: TGTGCCAGCAGCCCTGGACAGGCCTCCCATGGCTACACCTTC
CDR3 protein: CASSPGQASHGYTF

D gene: NA
J gene: TRBJ2-7
clone size: few
V gene: TRBV6-2/TRBV6-3
CDR3 DNA: TGTGCCAGCAGTTACCGACTTTACGAGCAGTACTTC
CDR3 protein: CASSYRLYEQYF

D gene: TRBD2
J gene: TRBJ2-1
clone size: NA
V gene: TRBV28
CDR3 DNA: TGTGCCAGCGGCCGACTAGCGGGGGGCGCTGATTCCTACAATGAGCAGTTCTTC
CDR3 protein: CASGRLAGGADSYNEQFF

D gene: TRBD2
J gene: TRBJ2-5
clone size: few
V gene: TRBV4-3
CDR3 DNA: TGCGCCAGCAGCCCGGGGGGTTCGGGGGTTTTGGAGACCCAGTACTTC
CDR3 protein: CASSPGGSGVLETQYF

D gene: TRBD1
J gene: TRBJ2-7
clone size: NA
V gene: TRBV2
CDR3 DNA: TGTGCCGTCCGGGACAGCTCCTACGAGCAGTACTTC
CDR3 protein: CAVRDSSYEQYF